These T cell receptor beta chains were read from a single sample in a study of blood T cells in healthy people across ages. TCRdb reanalysed the 5' RACE reads using MiXCR and keeps one entry per CDR3 protein. Here the sample spans 540,000 or so distinct CDR3 sequences, 27% being singletons. Sequenced input: blood. All receptors derive from a woman in her 70s in good health. Each CDR3 is given with its conserved first and last residue. A D gene is named only where the DNA matches it firmly. Expanded clones are given a class, and other clones once, few, many or no size at all.

few,TRBV25-1,.,TRBJ1-5,CASSELSDSNQPQHF,TGTGCCAGCAGTGAACTCAGCGATAGCAATCAGCCCCAGCATTTT
few,TRBV7-9,.,TRBJ2-5,CASSPDGVETQYF,TGTGCCAGCAGCCCCGACGGTGTGGAGACCCAGTACTTC
few,TRBV7-3,.,TRBJ1-4,CASSLKGRQENEKLFF,TGTGCCAGCAGCTTAAAAGGGCGACAAGAGAATGAAAAACTGTTTTTT
few,TRBV5-6,.,TRBJ2-7,CASSLQGVRYEQYF,TGTGCCAGCAGCTTACAGGGCGTTAGGTACGAGCAGTACTTC
.,TRBV19,TRBD1,TRBJ1-1,CASSHWDRGLAFF,TGTGCCAGTAGCCACTGGGACAGGGGGTTGGCTTTCTTT
.,TRBV6-5,TRBD1,TRBJ1-5,CASSYGQGGGQPQHF,TGTGCCAGCAGTTACGGGCAGGGGGGCGGTCAGCCCCAGCATTTT
.,TRBV25-1,.,TRBJ1-3,CASSDYGNTIYF,TGTGCCAGCAGTGACTATGGAAACACCATATATTTT
.,TRBV7-3,.,TRBJ2-3,CASSLIGGGGGYAQYF,TGTGCCAGCAGCTTAATCGGCGGTGGGGGAGGATATGCGCAGTATTTT
.,TRBV10-3,.,TRBJ2-5,CAISPTGRQETQYF,TGTGCCATCAGTCCCACAGGGCGACAAGAGACCCAGTACTTC
.,TRBV12-3/TRBV12-4,.,TRBJ1-5,CASSFGQGSSDMHF,.
.,TRBV25-1,.,TRBJ1-1,CASSERSLTEAFF,TGTGCCAGCAGTGAACGGTCGCTCACTGAAGCTTTCTTT
once,TRBV14,TRBD2,TRBJ2-7,CASSQEPHRAGSHRGSYEQYF,TGTGCCAGCAGCCAAGAACCCCACCGAGCGGGGTCCCATCGAGGATCCTACGAGCAGTACTTC
.,TRBV5-6,.,TRBJ1-1,CASSLRPGRQGAFF,TGTGCCAGCAGCTTACGTCCGGGACGCCAGGGAGCTTTCTTT
.,TRBV7-9,.,TRBJ1-2,CASGQLHGYTF,TGTGCCAGCGGACAGCTCCATGGCTACACCTTC
.,TRBV5-1,.,TRBJ2-2,CASSSSSGELFF,TGCGCCAGCAGCTCATCGAGCGGGGAGCTGTTTTTT
few,TRBV3-1,.,TRBJ1-1,CASSQGIRGNTEAFF,TGTGCCAGCAGCCAAGGGATCAGGGGGAACACTGAAGCTTTCTTT
few,TRBV28,TRBD2,TRBJ2-1,CASSRERGSYNEQFF,TGTGCCAGCAGTCGCGAGCGGGGCTCCTACAATGAGCAGTTCTTC
few,TRBV18,TRBD1,TRBJ2-7,CASSPRGQGAGGEQYF,TGTGCCAGCTCGCCCAGGGGACAGGGAGCCGGTGGCGAGCAGTACTTC
few,TRBV7-9,TRBD2,TRBJ2-5,CASSRGLAGERRYF,TGTGCCAGCAGCCGGGGACTAGCGGGGGAGCGTAGGTACTTC
many,TRBV3-1,.,TRBJ2-7,CASSQVPGEQYF,TGTGCCAGCAGCCAAGTGCCGGGCGAGCAGTACTTC
.,TRBV5-1,.,TRBJ2-7,CASSAAGQDYEQYF,TGCGCCAGCAGCGCGGCGGGGCAGGACTACGAGCAGTACTTC
few,TRBV18,.,TRBJ1-2,CASSPYRDSYGYTF,TGTGCCAGCTCGCCGTACAGAGATTCCTATGGCTACACCTTC
.,TRBV20-1,TRBD1,TRBJ1-4,CSASGQLNEKLFF,TGCAGTGCTTCGGGACAGCTTAATGAAAAACTGTTTTTT
few,TRBV7-2,.,TRBJ2-5,CASSLNRGGYQETQYF,TGTGCCAGCAGCCTCAATCGAGGCGGGTACCAAGAGACCCAGTACTTC
few,TRBV3-1,.,TRBJ2-5,CASSQALEGGETQYF,TGTGCCAGCAGCCAAGCGCTAGAAGGCGGAGAGACCCAGTACTTC
few,TRBV7-2,.,TRBJ2-2,CASSLLGEIGELFF,TGTGCCAGCAGCTTATTAGGGGAAATCGGGGAGCTGTTTTTT
.,TRBV12-3/TRBV12-4,.,TRBJ1-5,CASSLADRPQPQHF,TGTGCCAGCAGTTTAGCCGATCGCCCTCAGCCCCAGCATTTT
.,TRBV4-2,.,TRBJ2-4,CASSQERLIQYF,TGTGCCAGTAGCCAAGAGCGTCTCATTCAGTACTTC
.,TRBV7-2,.,TRBJ2-5,CASSTLGGIQETQYF,TGTGCCAGCAGCACCCTCGGAGGGATCCAGGAGACCCAGTACTTC
.,TRBV30,.,TRBJ2-1,CAWSRDGEQFF,TGTGCCTGGAGCAGGGACGGTGAGCAGTTCTTC
few,TRBV4-1,.,TRBJ2-3,CASSQAVRDMQYF,TGCGCCAGCAGCCAAGCTGTGAGAGATATGCAGTATTTT
many,TRBV7-2,TRBD1,TRBJ2-5,CASSRTGGRETQYF,TGTGCCAGCAGCCGGACAGGGGGAAGGGAGACCCAGTACTTC
many,TRBV13,.,TRBJ2-7,CASSLPGRAYEQYF,TGTGCCAGCAGCTTACCAGGACGGGCCTACGAGCAGTACTTC
.,TRBV7-2,.,TRBJ1-4,CASSSHAGPNEKLFF,TGTGCCAGCAGCTCGCACGCGGGACCAAATGAAAAACTGTTTTTT
few,TRBV12-3/TRBV12-4,.,TRBJ2-2,CASSLRGGNTGELFF,TGTGCCAGCAGTTTACGGGGAGGGAACACCGGGGAGCTGTTTTTT
.,TRBV7-2,.,TRBJ2-5,CASSPLVKETQYF,TGTGCCAGCAGTCCCCTAGTGAAAGAGACCCAGTACTTC
.,TRBV9,.,TRBJ1-3,CASSGDTPFSGNTIYF,TGTGCCAGCAGCGGGGACACACCCTTCTCTGGAAACACCATATATTTT
.,TRBV20-1,.,TRBJ2-2,CSAKGYDTGELFF,TGCAGTGCTAAGGGGTACGACACCGGGGAGCTGTTTTTT
.,TRBV20-1,.,TRBJ2-1,CSASHSVYANEQFF,TGCAGTGCTTCTCACTCGGTCTACGCGAATGAGCAGTTCTTC